These 14 T cell receptor beta chains share one sample of origin, sequenced in a study of CD8 T cells in Susac syndrome. Random hexamers served to reverse transcribe roughly 0.5 to 1 ug RNA. Each CDR3 protein gets one entry after TCRdb re-called the immunoSEQ multiplex PCR reads with MiXCR. The repertoire consists of a few hundred thousand distinct CDR3 sequences, with about 85% occurring once and the leading ten covering about 0.11%. The material sequenced was CD8+ T cells from PBMCs. These receptors originate from a human donor with multiple sclerosis.

V and J are TRBV5-5 and TRBJ2-2; D tentatively reads TRBD1 or TRBD2 (5 bases each). The CDR3 has 17 amino acids. Looked up from germline, CDR1 is SGHKS and CDR2 is YYEKEE (reference sequence). Trimming removed 0 bases at V and 5 bases at J, with 17 bases between. CDR3 residues: CASSLEWGSGLTGELFF. In DNA, the CDR3 is TGTGCCAGCAGCTTGGAGTGGGGGTCGGGGTTAACCGGGGAGCTGTTTTTT.

This clonotype appeared a few times. The gene calls are TRBV13 and TRBJ2-1; D not certain. This CDR3 has 13 amino acids. With 4 bases removed from V and 13 bases from J, the gap between germline ends came to 17 bases. In germline, CDR1 is PRHDT, CDR2 FYEKMQ (reference sequence). CDR3 region: CASSSDGAMSQFF. CDR3 in DNA: TGTGCCAGCAGCTCCGACGGAGCAATGAGTCAGTTCTTC.

This clonotype has only a few counts. The chain combines TRBV6-2 or TRBV6-3 with TRBJ2-7; 9 bases are a match to TRBD2. Germline CDR1 MNHEY, CDR2 SVGEGT. V lost 6 bases and J lost 6; bases outside the gene matches: 18. The CDR3 covers 17 residues. The CDR3 coding sequence is TGTGCCAGCAGCCCAATCCTCCTGGCGGGAGGGCTCGGCGAGCAGTACTTC. Amino acids: CASSPILLAGGLGEQYF.

This clonotype is a singleton in its sample. The chain carries TRBV6-5 and TRBJ2-7; possibly TRBD1 or TRBD2 for D (5 bases each). This CDR3 region has 11 residues. Trimming removed 8 bases from V and 6 bases from J, with 11 bases in between. Per the germline V gene, CDR1 is MNHEY and CDR2 is SVGAGI. The CDR3 DNA is TGTGCCAGCGGTGGGGGTGCCGAGCAGTACTTC. This encodes CASGGGAEQYF.

The rearrangement uses TRBV10-2 and TRBJ2-3, with D unclear. Germline V gives CDR1 WSHSY, CDR2 SAAADI. V was trimmed by 3 bases and J by 6 bases, leaving 4 bases between them. The CDR3 sequence is 11 residues long. CDR3 nucleotide sequence: TGCGCCAGCAGTGAAGGGGATACGCAGTATTTT. Encoded protein: CASSEGDTQYF.

The rearrangement uses TRBV27 and TRBJ2-7, with 7 bases matching TRBD2. The germline V gene has CDR1 MNHEY and CDR2 SMNVEV (reference sequence). The CDR3 has 14 amino acids. Trimming cost V 3 bases and J 3 bases; bases outside gene matches: 5. The CDR3 DNA is TGTGCCAGCAGTTTTGGGGGGGAGAGCTACGAGCAGTACTTC. This gives the protein CASSFGGESYEQYF.

CDR3 residues: CASSGGSGNIQYF. For the CDR3, the DNA is TGTGCCAGCAGCGGGGGCAGCGGGAACATTCAGTACTTC. The gene calls are TRBV13 and TRBJ2-4, with D possibly being TRBD1 or TRBD2 (6 bases each). The CDR3 spans 13 residues. The germline V gene has CDR1 PRHDT and CDR2 FYEKMQ (reference sequence). V was shortened by 5 bases and J by 7 bases, with 12 bases between the two germline ends.

The V gene is TRBV5-1, the J gene TRBJ1-2; no clear D. V lost 7 bases to trimming and J lost 0 bases, with 10 bases between them. The CDR3 totals 13 residues. Germline CDR1 SGHRS, CDR2 YFSETQ. CDR3 region: CASGRGANYGYTF. The CDR3 nucleotides read TGCGCCAGCGGTCGGGGTGCTAACTATGGCTACACCTTC.

This chain connects TRBV19 to TRBJ2-7, with D tentatively TRBD2 (5 bases). The CDR3 runs to 16 residues. V was pared by 3 bases and J by 2 bases, with 17 bases between. CDR1 and CDR2 (germline): LNHDA, SQIVND (reference sequence). CDR3 in DNA: TGTGCCAGTAGTATCGTCATTACAGCGGACCCCTACGAGCAGTACTTC. Translating it yields CASSIVITADPYEQYF.

The rearrangement joins TRBV28 to TRBJ2-7, with D possibly being TRBD2 (6 bases). The CDR3 contains 13 residues. The V gene lost 3 bases and the J gene lost 10 bases, with 16 bases spanning the gap. Germline loops: CDR1 MDHEN, CDR2 SYDVKM. The CDR3 DNA reads as TGTGCCAGCAGTTTTACCGGGAGAAACCCACAGTACTTC. Amino acid sequence: CASSFTGRNPQYF.

The J gene is TRBJ2-5, the V gene TRBV27; weak D call: TRBD1 (5 bases). Germline V gives CDR1 MNHEY, CDR2 SMNVEV (reference sequence). The CDR3 loop spans 14 amino acids. V lost 0 bases, J lost 7 bases, and 12 bases lay in between. CDR3 amino acids: CASSLSLGPGTQYF. CDR3 nucleotide sequence: TGTGCCAGCAGTTTATCGTTGGGGCCCGGGACCCAGTACTTC.

This clonotype was detected once. This rearrangement joins TRBV28 to TRBJ2-3; TRBD2 matches at 14 bases. Per the germline V gene, CDR1 is MDHEN and CDR2 is SYDVKM. J gave up 5 bases and V 5 bases, and 3 bases lay outside the gene matches. CDR3 length: 15 amino acids. The CDR3 protein is CASSPGTSGGDTQYF. CDR3 bases: TGTGCCAGCAGTCCAGGGACTAGCGGGGGAGATACGCAGTATTTT.

This sequence joins TRBV27 and TRBJ2-7, with TRBD1 matching 9 bases. Germline V gene lookup returns CDR1 MNHEY and CDR2 SMNVEV (reference sequence). Losses at the gene ends were 4 bases for V and 2 bases for J; bases not matched to a gene: 3. This CDR3 has 14 amino acids. CDR3 sequence reads: CASSWGTGPYEQYF. DNA of the CDR3: TGTGCCAGCAGTTGGGGGACAGGGCCCTACGAGCAGTACTTC.

The chain links TRBV10-3 to TRBJ2-1, with 9 bases fitting TRBD2. The CDR3 spans 16 residues. V shed 9 bases and J 4 bases; nucleotides not matched to a gene: 13. The germline gives CDR1 ENHRY, CDR2 SYGVKD. CDR3 loop: CAILAAGGPLYNEQFF. In nucleotides, the CDR3 is TGTGCCATTCTCGCGGCGGGAGGGCCCCTTTACAATGAGCAGTTCTTC.